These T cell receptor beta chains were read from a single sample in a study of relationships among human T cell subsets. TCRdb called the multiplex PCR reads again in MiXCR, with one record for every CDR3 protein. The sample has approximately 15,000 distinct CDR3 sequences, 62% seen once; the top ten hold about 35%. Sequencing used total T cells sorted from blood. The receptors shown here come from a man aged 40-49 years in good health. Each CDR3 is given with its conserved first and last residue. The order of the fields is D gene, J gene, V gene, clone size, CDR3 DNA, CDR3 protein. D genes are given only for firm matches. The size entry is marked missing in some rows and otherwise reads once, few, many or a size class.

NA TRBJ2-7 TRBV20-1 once TGCAGTGCTAGAGACAGGGGTCAACCCACCTACGAGCAGTACTTC CSARDRGQPTYEQYF
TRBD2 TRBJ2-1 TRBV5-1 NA TGCGCCAGCAGCTCTACTAGCGGGAGGGCCGGGGGCTCCTACAATGAGCAGTTCTTC CASSSTSGRAGGSYNEQFF
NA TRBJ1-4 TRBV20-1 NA TGCAGTGCGAGACGGAGTGCGGGAAAACTGTTTTTT CSARRSAGKLFF
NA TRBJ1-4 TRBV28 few TGTGCCAGCAGTTTTTTAGGTGCAACTAATGAAAAACTGTTTTTT CASSFLGATNEKLFF
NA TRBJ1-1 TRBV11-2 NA TGTGCCAGCAGCAATACGGGGTTAGCTGAAGCTTTCTTT CASSNTGLAEAFF
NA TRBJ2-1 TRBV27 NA TGTGCCAGCAGTCCCTCCTGGGGGACGAATGAGCAGTTCTTC CASSPSWGTNEQFF
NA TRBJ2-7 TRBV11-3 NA TGTGCCAGCAGCTTAGATTTTACCTACGAGCAGTACTTC CASSLDFTYEQYF
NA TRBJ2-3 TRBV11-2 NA TGTGCCAGCAGCCTCCTAGCAGGGGGAGGGAATACGCAGTATTTT CASSLLAGGGNTQYF
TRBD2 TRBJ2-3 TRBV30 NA TGTGCCTGGAGATGGGGCGGGGGAGGCGGAGCAGATACGCAGTATTTT CAWRWGGGGGADTQYF
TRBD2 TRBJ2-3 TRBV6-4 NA TGTGCCAGCAGTGACTCGCTAGCGGGAGGGCAGTATTTT CASSDSLAGGQYF
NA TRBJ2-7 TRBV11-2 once TGTGCCAGCAGCCCAGGGGACACCTCCTACGAGCAGTACTTC CASSPGDTSYEQYF
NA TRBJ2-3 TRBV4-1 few TGCGCCAGCAGCCAAACCAGGGATACGCAGTATTTT CASSQTRDTQYF
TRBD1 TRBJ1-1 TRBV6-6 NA TGTGCCAGCAGTTTGACAGGGTGGACTGAAGCTTTCTTT CASSLTGWTEAFF
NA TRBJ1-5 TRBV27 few TGTGCCAGCAGTCTTACCGGGAACCAGCCCCAGCATTTT CASSLTGNQPQHF
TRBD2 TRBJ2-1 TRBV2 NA TGTGCCAGCGGTACTAGCGGGGGGCTCGATGAGCAGTTCTTC CASGTSGGLDEQFF
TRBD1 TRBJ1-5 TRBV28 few TGTGCCGGCCGCCGGACAGGGTTTAATCAGCCCCAGCATTTT CAGRRTGFNQPQHF
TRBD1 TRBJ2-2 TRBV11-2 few TGTGCCAGCAGCTTCCCTTCGGACAGGCCTCACACCGGGGAGCTGTTTTTT CASSFPSDRPHTGELFF
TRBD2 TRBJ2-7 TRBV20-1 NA TGCAGTGCTCCACCCGGACTAGCGGGGACAGGGCGTGGCGAGCAGTACTTC CSAPPGLAGTGRGEQYF
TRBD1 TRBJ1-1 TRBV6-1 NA TGTGCCAGCAGCCGAACCGGCGGACAGGTGACCCCTGAAGCTTTCTTT CASSRTGGQVTPEAFF
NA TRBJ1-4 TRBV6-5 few TGTGCCAGCAGTTACTCGACAGGAGCCTTAAAACTGTTTTTT CASSYSTGALKLFF
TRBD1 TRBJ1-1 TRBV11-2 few TGTGCCAGCAGCGTGACAGGGGTGAACACTGAAGCTTTCTTT CASSVTGVNTEAFF
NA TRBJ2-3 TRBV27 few TGTGCCAGCAGTTTGTCCGCGGCAGGGAGCACAGATACGCAGTATTTT CASSLSAAGSTDTQYF
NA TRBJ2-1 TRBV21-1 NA TGTGCCAGCAACGCTCGCGGGGCATCCTACAATGAGCAGTTCTTC CASNARGASYNEQFF
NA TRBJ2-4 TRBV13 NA TGTGCCAGCAGCTACAAACAGGGAGAGAAGGGCAAAAACATTCAGTACTTC CASSYKQGEKGKNIQYF
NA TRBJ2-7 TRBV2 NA TGTGCCAGCAGTGATCTCGGATACTACGAGCAGTACTTC CASSDLGYYEQYF
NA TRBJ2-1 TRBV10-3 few TGTGCCATCAGCAACAGCAATGAGCAGTTCTTC CAISNSNEQFF
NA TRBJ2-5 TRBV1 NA TGCACCACCGACGGGGAAGAGACCCAGTACTTC CTTDGEETQYF
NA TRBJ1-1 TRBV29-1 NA TGCAGCGTTGAGGACCTGGGGACCGCCGGGACTGAAGCTTTCTTT CSVEDLGTAGTEAFF
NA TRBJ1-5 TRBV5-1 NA TGCGCCAGCAGCCCGGGACATACGGCGAATAGCAATCAGCCCCAGCATTTT CASSPGHTANSNQPQHF
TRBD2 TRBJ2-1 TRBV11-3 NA TGTGCCAGCAGCTTAGATAGCGGGGGGCTTCGGAATGAGCAGTTCTTC CASSLDSGGLRNEQFF
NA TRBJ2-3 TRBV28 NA TGTGCCAGCAAACCCGGGACGGCCGCCACAGATACGCAGTATTTT CASKPGTAATDTQYF
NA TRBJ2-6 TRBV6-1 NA TGTGCCAGCAGTGAAGGAGGTGCTGGGGCCAACGTCCTGACTTTC CASSEGGAGANVLTF
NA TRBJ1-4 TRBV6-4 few TGTGCCAGCGGAAAGAGTGCAACTAATGAAAAACTGTTCTTT CASGKSATNEKLFF
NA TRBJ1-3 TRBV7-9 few TGTGCCAGCAGCTTAGGTCAGATTTCCTCTGGAAACACCATATATTTT CASSLGQISSGNTIYF
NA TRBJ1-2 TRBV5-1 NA TGCGCCAGCAGTTCCGCCTGGGGGGGCTACACCTTC CASSSAWGGYTF
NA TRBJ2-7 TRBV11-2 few TGTGCCAGCAGCTTAGAGGTCTACGAGCAGTACTTC CASSLEVYEQYF
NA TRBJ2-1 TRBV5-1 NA TGCGCCAGCAGCTCGTCGGGACGGGGGACCTACAATGAGCAGTTCTTC CASSSSGRGTYNEQFF
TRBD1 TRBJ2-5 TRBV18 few TGTGCCAGCTCACCACTCGGACAGGGGGCGCAGGAGACCCAGTACTTC CASSPLGQGAQETQYF
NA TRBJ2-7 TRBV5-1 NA TGCGCCAGCAGCCCCCAGGGGTCCTACGAGCAGTACTTC CASSPQGSYEQYF
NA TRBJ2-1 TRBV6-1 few TGTGCCAGCAGAGTAGGGATCGTTGAGCAGTTCTTC CASRVGIVEQFF
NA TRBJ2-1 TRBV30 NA TGTGCCTGGAGTGTAAACGAGTACAATGAGCAGTTCTTC CAWSVNEYNEQFF
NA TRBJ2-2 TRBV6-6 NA TGTGCCAGCAGCACCGATCACACCGGGGAGCTGTTTTTT CASSTDHTGELFF
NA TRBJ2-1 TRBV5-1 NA TGCGCCAGCAGCTTGGTCGGCCCGGCTGAGCAGTTCTTC CASSLVGPAEQFF
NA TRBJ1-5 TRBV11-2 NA TGTGCCAGCAGCTTGACGGGGGGTAGCAATCAGCCCCAGCATTTT CASSLTGGSNQPQHF
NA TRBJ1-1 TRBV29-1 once TGCAGCGTCGGCAGGGGACTGAGGACTGAAGCTTTCTTT CSVGRGLRTEAFF
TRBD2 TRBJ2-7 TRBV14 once TGTGCCAGCAGCCAAGGGCTAGCGGACACCTACGAGCAGTACTTC CASSQGLADTYEQYF
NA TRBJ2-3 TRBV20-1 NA TGCAGTGCTAGAGAGGTTCAAGATACGCAGTATTTT CSAREVQDTQYF
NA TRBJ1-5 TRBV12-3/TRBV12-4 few TGTGCCAGCAGTTTTCGTTCCCAGGGGAACAGCAATCAGCCCCAGCATTTT CASSFRSQGNSNQPQHF
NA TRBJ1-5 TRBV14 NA TGTGCCAGCAGCCAAGATAACAGGGCGGGCAATCAGCCCCAGCATTTT CASSQDNRAGNQPQHF
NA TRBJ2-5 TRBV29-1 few TGCAGCGTTGAAGAGGGGGCGCACGGAGAGACCCAGTACTTC CSVEEGAHGETQYF
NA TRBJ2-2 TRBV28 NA TGTGCCAGCAGTTTACCGGGACGCACACTGGTGGCCACCGGGGAGCTGTTTTTT CASSLPGRTLVATGELFF
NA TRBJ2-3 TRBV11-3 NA TGTGCCAGCAGCCTAGGGACTCTGACGACAGATACGCAGTATTTT CASSLGTLTTDTQYF
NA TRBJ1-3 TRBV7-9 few TGTGCCAGCAGCTCCCAGGACGGACTCTCTGGAAACACCATATATTTT CASSSQDGLSGNTIYF
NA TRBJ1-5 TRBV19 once TGTGCCAGTAGTATCCTCGGTTTGGGCAATCAGCCCCAGCATTTT CASSILGLGNQPQHF